A single sample is the source of the 21 T cell receptor beta chains below, sequenced in a study of blood T cell repertoires in COVID-19. Sequencing was performed with immunoSEQ multiplex PCR; in TCRdb, only in-frame clones are kept and a portion is missing. Altogether fewer than 200,000 clones are present, under 90% being singletons, with the ten largest covering 12%. Sequencing input: PBMCs or T cells enriched from blood (not recorded which). All receptors come from a man aged 45-65 years who had recovered from COVID-19.

This chain connects TRBV27 to TRBJ1-2, with a tentative D call TRBD1 (6 bases). This CDR3 contains 13 residues. With 2 bases removed from V and 8 bases from J, the gap between germline ends came to 12 bases. Germline CDR1 MNHEY, CDR2 SMNVEV (reference sequence). The CDR3 DNA reads as TGTGCCAGCAGTTTACAACAGGGAAGGGGCTACACCTTC. Translation: CASSLQQGRGYTF.

This clone was observed a single time. The gene calls are TRBV7-9 and TRBJ2-2; D remains unclear. V gave up 11 bases and J gave up 5 bases, with 12 bases separating them. The CDR3 length is 12 residues. CDR1 and CDR2 (germline): SEHNR, FQNEAQ (reference sequence). Written as DNA, the CDR3 is TGTGCCGGCGGCTCCCAGACCGGGGAGCTGTTTTTT. The encoded protein is CAGGSQTGELFF.

The chain has TRBV19 and TRBJ2-5; 13 positions agree with TRBD2. The CDR3 totals 16 residues. The V and J ends lost 5 bases and 0 bases, in that order; junction bases with no gene match: 3. From germline, CDR1 is LNHDA and CDR2 SQIVND (reference sequence). In DNA form, the CDR3 reads TGTGCCAGTAGTCTCGGACTAGCGGGGGACCAAGAGACCCAGTACTTC. As protein: CASSLGLAGDQETQYF.

The rearrangement links TRBV4-3 to TRBJ2-3; tentative D call: TRBD1 (5 bases). Germline V gene sequence: CDR1 LGHNA, CDR2 YSLEER. The CDR3 is made up of 15 amino acids. Trimming left V 0 bases short and J 4 bases short, with 11 bases between. The CDR3 sequence: CASSQEPGAADTQYF. CDR3 bases: TGCGCCAGCAGCCAAGAGCCTGGGGCCGCAGATACGCAGTATTTT.

This clone was recorded only once. The chain carries TRBV6-2 or TRBV6-3 and TRBJ1-4, with TRBD1 matching 8 bases. In germline, CDR1 is MNHEY, CDR2 SVGEGT. This CDR3 is 15 amino acids long. The V gene end was trimmed by 2 bases and the J gene end by 8 bases; junction bases not matched to a gene: 7. This chain's CDR3 is CASSYPTGVGEKLFF. CDR3 in DNA: TGTGCCAGCAGTTACCCGACAGGGGTAGGCGAAAAACTGTTTTTT.

This chain connects TRBV2 to TRBJ1-5; perhaps TRBD1 as D (6 bases). Between the trimmed V and J ends, which lost 7 bases and 3 bases, there was a span of 13 bases. Germline CDR1 SNHLY, CDR2 FYNNEI. The CDR3 covers 14 residues. The CDR3 loop reads CASKGVWPNQPQHF. The CDR3 bases are TGTGCCAGCAAGGGGGTTTGGCCCAATCAGCCCCAGCATTTT. The complete variable domain, with remaining parts taken from reference TRBV2 and TRBJ1-5, reads EPEVTQTPSHQVTQMGQEVILRCVPISNHLYFYWYRQILGQKVEFLVSFYNNEISEKSEIFDDQFSVERPDGSNFTLKIRSTKLEDSAMYFCASKGVWPNQPQHFGDGTRLSIL.

As for this clone: This may be a read error, as it is one base from a much larger clone. The V and J genes are TRBV6-5 and TRBJ1-2, with D uncertain. Trimming removed 5 bases from V and 0 bases from J, with 7 bases in between. The length of the CDR3 is 13 residues. The germline V gene has CDR1 MNHEY and CDR2 SVGAGI. For the CDR3, the DNA is TGTGCCAGCAGTCCACGGGCTAACTATGGCTACACCTTC. As protein: CASSPRANYGYTF.

The chain uses TRBV2 and TRBJ1-4; 10 bases fit TRBD1. V dropped 6 bases and J dropped 0; count of bases not matched to a gene: 7. Germline V CDR1 and CDR2: SNHLY, FYNNEI. The CDR3 has 17 residues. The CDR3 DNA is TGTGCCAGCAGAGCGGGACAGGGGTATGCAACTAATGAAAAACTGTTTTTT. Amino acids: CASRAGQGYATNEKLFF.

The chain joins TRBV7-9 to TRBJ1-1; a weak D match, TRBD1 (5 bases). CDR1 is SEHNR and CDR2 is FQNEAQ in the germline V gene (reference sequence). The CDR3 is made up of 14 amino acids. V was clipped by 4 bases and J by 0 bases, with 9 bases between them. DNA for the CDR3: TGTGCCAGCAGCTCCGGGGGAATGAACACTGAAGCTTTCTTT. Translation gives CASSSGGMNTEAFF.

The V and J genes are TRBV29-1 and TRBJ1-1, with 9 bases identical to TRBD1. V was pared by 5 bases and J by 1 base, with 8 bases of the junction left unmatched. CDR3 length equals 15 residues. Germline V gene lookup returns CDR1 SQVTM and CDR2 ANQGSEA. The CDR3 here is CSVNPMTGGNTEAFF. CDR3 sequence (DNA): TGCAGCGTTAACCCCATGACAGGGGGGAACACTGAAGCTTTCTTT.

This chain uses TRBV18 with TRBJ2-2, with TRBD1 identical over 11 bases. Germline values: CDR1 KGHSH, CDR2 LQKENI. V lost 3 bases, J lost 2 bases, and 5 bases stayed unmatched. The CDR3 has 17 residues. CDR3 sequence (DNA): TGTGCCAGCTCACCCCCCGGGACAGGGGGTAACACCGGGGAGCTGTTTTTT. Its protein product is CASSPPGTGGNTGELFF.

The rearrangement links TRBV18 to TRBJ1-5; a possible D gene is TRBD1 (5 bases). V shed 2 bases and J shed 3 bases, with 20 bases lying between them. CDR1 and CDR2 (germline): KGHSH, LQKENI. The CDR3 totals 18 residues. The CDR3 loop reads CASSPSGSGVRDNQPQHF. The CDR3 bases are TGTGCCAGCTCACCATCGGGCTCGGGGGTAAGGGACAATCAGCCCCAGCATTTT.

This chain's CDR3 is CASSLAGRVTTGELFF. CDR3 nucleotide sequence: TGCGCCAGCAGCTTAGCGGGACGAGTCACCACCGGGGAGCTGTTTTTT. The chain uses TRBV5-1 and TRBJ2-2; TRBD2 agrees at 7 bases. This CDR3 comprises 16 residues. The V gene's germline CDR1 is SGHRS and CDR2 YFSETQ. Trimming cost V 2 bases and J 4 bases; bases outside gene matches: 8.

The J gene is TRBJ2-7, the V gene TRBV18; unclear D gene. The germline V and J ends were trimmed by 3 bases and 5 bases, with 17 bases remaining between them. This CDR3 region has 15 residues. Per germline, CDR1 KGHSH and CDR2 LQKENI. CDR3 DNA: TGTGCCAGCTCACCGACACAGAGATCGACGGACGAGCAGTACTTC. Encoded protein: CASSPTQRSTDEQYF.

The chain uses TRBV29-1 and TRBJ1-2, with TRBD1 as a possible D gene (6 bases). The CDR3 has 13 residues. CDR1 is SQVTM, CDR2 ANQGSEA, per germline. The germline V and J ends were trimmed by 4 bases and 1 base, with 10 bases remaining between them. The CDR3 coding sequence is TGCAGCGTTGTAGGGACACATAACTATGGCTACACCTTC. Translation: CSVVGTHNYGYTF.

V is TRBV5-5 and J is TRBJ1-6; D call uncertain. V gave up 0 bases and J gave up 0 bases, with 4 bases separating them. The CDR3 is 15 amino acids. The germline V gene encodes CDR1 SGHKS and CDR2 YYEKEE (reference sequence). CDR3 in amino acids: CASSLGLSYNSPLHF. The CDR3 nucleotides read TGTGCCAGCAGCTTGGGTCTCTCCTATAATTCACCCCTCCACTTT.

With regard to this clone: The identical CDR3 is also encoded by other nucleotide sequences in the sample. The chain has TRBV6-5 and TRBJ1-5; D unresolved. Trimming stripped 0 bases from V and 1 base from J, with 7 bases between. The germline gives CDR1 MNHEY, CDR2 SVGAGI. The CDR3 covers 15 residues. The CDR3 DNA follows: TGTGCCAGCAGTTACTCCCGAGGGAGCAATCAGCCCCAGCATTTT. Its protein product is CASSYSRGSNQPQHF.

The chain recombines TRBV5-1 with TRBJ2-7; D may be TRBD2 (6 bases). The CDR3 length is 14 residues. The germline V gene has CDR1 SGHRS and CDR2 YFSETQ. Deletions cut 8 bases from V and 3 bases from J, with 18 bases between. Here the CDR3 DNA reads TGCGCCAGTTCGCCGGGGGTTGGGGGCTACGAGCAGTACTTC. Its translation: CASSPGVGGYEQYF. Based on the CDR3 plus reference TRBV5-1 and TRBJ2-7, the full variable domain is KAGVTQTPRYLIKTRGQQVTLSCSPISGHRSVSWYQQTPGQGLQFLFEYFSETQRNKGNFPGRFSGRQFSNSRSEMNVSTLELGDSALYLCASSPGVGGYEQYFGPGTRLTVT.

This clone was counted a single time. The chain is built from TRBV5-6 and TRBJ1-3, with a weak D call TRBD1 (5 bases). V dropped 4 bases and J dropped 3 bases, with 17 bases sitting between them. The germline gives CDR1 SGHDT, CDR2 YYEEEE. The CDR3 covers 16 residues. This CDR3 is CASSTQTVFGGNTIYF. In DNA, the CDR3 is TGTGCCAGCAGCACCCAGACAGTCTTCGGTGGAAACACCATATATTTT.

This chain uses TRBV29-1 with TRBJ2-3, with 8 bases aligning to TRBD1. From germline, CDR1 is SQVTM and CDR2 ANQGSEA. This CDR3 spans 15 amino acids. V dropped 6 bases and J dropped 2; count of bases not matched to a gene: 10. CDR3 coding DNA: TGCAGCGTGCGGACAGGGTCAGACCCCACAGATACGCAGTATTTT. Protein product: CSVRTGSDPTDTQYF.

The sample holds a few counts of this clone. This chain links TRBV18 with TRBJ2-1; 13 nucleotides line up with TRBD2. V shed 0 bases, J shed 2 bases, and the junction held 10 bases outside the gene matches. Per germline, CDR1 KGHSH and CDR2 LQKENI. The CDR3 consists of 20 residues. The CDR3 nucleotides read TGTGCCAGCTCACCACCGCCGAGACTAGCGGGGGGTTCCACCTACAATGAGCAGTTCTTC. It codes for CASSPPPRLAGGSTYNEQFF.